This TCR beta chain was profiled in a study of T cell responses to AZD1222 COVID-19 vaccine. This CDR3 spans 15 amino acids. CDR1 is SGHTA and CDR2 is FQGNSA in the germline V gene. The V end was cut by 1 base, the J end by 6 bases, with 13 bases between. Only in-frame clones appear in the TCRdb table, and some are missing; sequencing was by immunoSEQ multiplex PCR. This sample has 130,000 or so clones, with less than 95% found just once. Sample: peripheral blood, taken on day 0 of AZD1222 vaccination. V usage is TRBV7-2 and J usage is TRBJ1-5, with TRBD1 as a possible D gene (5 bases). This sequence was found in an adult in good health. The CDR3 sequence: CASSLGQGGSQPQHF. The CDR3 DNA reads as TGTGCCAGCAGCTTAGGCCAGGGAGGCAGTCAGCCCCAGCATTTT.